This TCR beta chain stems from a study of cytomegalovirus exposure and HLA in healthy donors. Whole-study findings and limits: Cytomegalovirus association was assigned to about 150 TCR beta chains. When the data were analyzed later, several of the most significant clusters appeared to be linked to common viral pathogens.

This CDR3 is built from 14 residues. CDR1 is SGHNT, CDR2 YYREEE, per germline (reference sequence). Primers: 60 Vbeta forward and 13 Jbeta reverse. Clones were sequenced by immunoSEQ multiplex PCR, and TCRdb holds only the in-frame ones, with some missing. Here the sample table reports about 170,000 clones. Points on this clone: Antigen specificity is unknown. One end of the junction is discordant with germline, which a read error may explain.

This receptor was obtained from a woman aged 55-70 years in good health and CMV-seronegative. The chain is built from TRBV5-4 and TRBJ2-7; a possible D gene is TRBD2 (5 bases). The sample was PBMCs. The CDR3 loop is CASSSPTNSYGQYF. The CDR3 nucleotides are TGTGCCAGCAGCTCCCCGACTAACTCCTACGGGCAGTACTTC.